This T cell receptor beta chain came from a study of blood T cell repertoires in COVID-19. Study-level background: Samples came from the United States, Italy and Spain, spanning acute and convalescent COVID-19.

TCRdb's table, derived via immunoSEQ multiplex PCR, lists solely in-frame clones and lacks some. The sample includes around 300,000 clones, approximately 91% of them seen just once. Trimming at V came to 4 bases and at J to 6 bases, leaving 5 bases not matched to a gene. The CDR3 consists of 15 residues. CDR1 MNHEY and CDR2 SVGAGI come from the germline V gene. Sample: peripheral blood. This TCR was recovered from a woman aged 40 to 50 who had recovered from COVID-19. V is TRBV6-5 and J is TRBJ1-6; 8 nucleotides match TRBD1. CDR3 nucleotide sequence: TGTGCCAGCAGTTCCCGGACAGGGTCTAATTCACCCCTCCACTTT. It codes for CASSSRTGSNSPLHF.